Listed here are 11 T cell receptor beta chains from one sample, sequenced in a study of blood T cell repertoires in COVID-19 (dated by TCRdb to the early 2020s). The receptor library was made with the immunoSEQ multiplex PCR assay. Sourced from immuneACCESS, this table was stored by TCRdb with only in-frame sequences that have V and J called. A share of the clones is absent; for the studies checked, an unresolved V gene accounts for under half, and the remainder has no known explanation. This sample is represented by hundreds of thousands of clones; around 85% of them were singletons. The top ten clonotypes cover 6% to 6.5% of the sample. Sequencing input: PBMCs or T cells enriched from blood (not recorded which). All receptors come from a woman in her thirties or forties who had recovered from COVID-19.

This chain connects TRBV6-1 to TRBJ2-7, with a tentative D call TRBD1 (6 bases). The CDR3 contains 14 residues. Germline lookup yields CDR1 MNHNS and CDR2 SASEGT. V was trimmed by 3 bases and J by 3 bases, leaving 12 bases between them. CDR3 DNA sequence: TGTGCCAGCAGTGACAGACAGGCCCGCTACGAGCAGTACTTC. This codes for CASSDRQARYEQYF.

Comment on this clone: Compared with germline, one end of the junction differs, possibly owing to a read error. This chain connects TRBV6-4 to TRBJ2-1; perhaps TRBD2 as D (5 bases). The CDR3 totals 8 residues. CDR1 and CDR2 from the germline V gene are MRHNA and SNTAGT. CDR3 residues: CATPGMVF. The CDR3, as DNA: TGTGCCACACCGGGAATGGTCTTC.

The genes are TRBV7-8 and TRBJ1-2, with D possibly being TRBD1 (6 bases). The CDR3 has 14 residues. With 1 base removed from V and 6 bases from J, the gap between germline ends came to 12 bases. CDR1 is SGHVS, CDR2 FQNEAQ, per germline. Here the CDR3 DNA reads TGTGCCAGCAGCTTAGAGTCGGGGGGCCATGGCTACACCTTC. It is translated as CASSLESGGHGYTF.

This chain uses TRBV5-4 with TRBJ2-1; 10 bases fit TRBD2. Trimming cost V 4 bases and J 6 bases; bases outside gene matches: 10. The germline V gene has CDR1 SGHNT and CDR2 YYREEE (reference sequence). This CDR3 region has 16 residues. Written as DNA, the CDR3 is TGTGCCAGCAGCCGGGGGCTAGCGGGAGTTTCCAATGAGCAGTTCTTC. Amino acids: CASSRGLAGVSNEQFF.

The chain joins TRBV11-3 to TRBJ2-1; 7 positions match TRBD1. The V segment lost 5 bases and the J segment 8 bases; nucleotides outside the gene matches: 6. Germline CDR1 SGHNT, CDR2 YENEEA. The CDR3 covers 13 residues. The CDR3 DNA reads TGTGCCAGCAGCCTAACGCAGGGGGATGAGCAGTTCTTC. Amino acids: CASSLTQGDEQFF.

V usage is TRBV25-1 and J usage is TRBJ1-1, with D unresolved. The germline CDR1 and CDR2 sequences are MGHDK and SYGVNS. The V gene lost 4 bases and the J gene lost 0 bases, with 6 bases spanning the gap. This CDR3 has 13 residues. CDR3 region: CASSVGLNTEAFF. The CDR3 DNA reads as TGTGCCAGCAGTGTGGGCTTGAACACTGAAGCTTTCTTT. The full variable domain, completed using reference TRBV25-1 and TRBJ1-1, is EADIYQTPRYLVIGTGKKITLECSQTMGHDKMYWYQQDPGMELHLIHYSYGVNSTEKGDLSSESTVSRIRTEHFPLTLESARPSHTSQYLCASSVGLNTEAFFGQGTRLTVV.

The gene calls are TRBV28 and TRBJ2-2, with D unclear. Trimming left V 7 bases short and J 1 base short, with 4 bases between. Germline loops: CDR1 MDHEN, CDR2 SYDVKM. The CDR3 is made up of 12 amino acids. This CDR3 reads CASTGNTGELFF. The CDR3 nucleotides read TGTGCCAGCACCGGGAACACCGGGGAGCTGTTTTTT.

V and J are TRBV7-2 and TRBJ1-4, with 9 bases matching TRBD1. Germline V lookup: CDR1 SGHTA, CDR2 FQGNSA. The CDR3 runs 16 residues. V shed 1 base, J shed 8 bases, and the junction held 8 bases outside the gene matches. The CDR3 bases are TGTGCCAGCAGCTTAGTCCGGACAGGGGTGAACGAAAAACTGTTTTTT. The encoded protein is CASSLVRTGVNEKLFF.

J is TRBJ2-5 and V is TRBV4-3, with 8 bases lining up with TRBD2. V was pared by 4 bases and J by 1 base, with 5 bases of the junction left unmatched. Germline V lookup: CDR1 LGHNA, CDR2 YSLEER. The CDR3 totals 15 residues. As DNA, the CDR3 is TGCGCCAGCAGCCGAATAGCGGGGTCCCAAGAGACCCAGTACTTC. The encoded protein is CASSRIAGSQETQYF.

V is TRBV7-9 and J is TRBJ2-2; 14 bases are shared with TRBD2. There are 18 residues in the CDR3. V lost 6 bases and J lost 5; bases outside the gene matches: 11. The germline gives CDR1 SEHNR, CDR2 FQNEAQ (reference sequence). Written as DNA, the CDR3 is TGTGCCAGCAGGACCTCCGGGACTAGCGGGAGTCCGACCGGGGAGCTGTTTTTT. Its translation: CASRTSGTSGSPTGELFF.

This chain connects TRBV7-9 to TRBJ1-4; maybe TRBD1 (5 bases). Trimming left V 4 bases short and J 3 bases short, with 12 bases between. The CDR3 sequence is 15 residues long. Germline V gene sequence: CDR1 SEHNR, CDR2 FQNEAQ (reference sequence). In nucleotides, the CDR3 is TGTGCCAGCAGCTGGGAGGGGCCGGCTAATGAAAAACTGTTTTTT. Protein: CASSWEGPANEKLFF.